Below, one T cell receptor beta chain is given with its context. This entry is derived from a study of blood T cell repertoires in COVID-19. Turning to the study itself: COVID-19 samples collected from the United States, Italy and Spain covered acute and convalescent phases. Sources were T cells, B-cell-depleted T cells, or PBMCs; the material itself was cDNA or gDNA.

Authors' methods: Researchers report that nucleated cell counts were estimated from reference gene primer amplification. The method was immunoSEQ multiplex PCR; TCRdb's version includes in-frame clones alone and lacks a portion of them. The V and J calls and clone size were taken over from that table, and D and trimming were inferred from the DNA. The profile shows fewer than 250,000 clones, approximately 85% of them singletons. The source material was peripheral blood. The clonotype was recovered from a man aged 40-55 years with acute or convalescent COVID-19.

CDR3: CSVEDSMNTEAFF. CDR3 DNA: TGCAGCGTTGAGGACAGCATGAACACTGAAGCTTTCTTT. The chain has TRBV29-1 and TRBJ1-1; D possibly corresponds to TRBD1 (6 bases). The germline gives CDR1 SQVTM, CDR2 ANQGSEA. The V gene lost 3 bases and the J gene lost 0 bases, with 8 bases spanning the gap. This CDR3 spans 13 amino acids.